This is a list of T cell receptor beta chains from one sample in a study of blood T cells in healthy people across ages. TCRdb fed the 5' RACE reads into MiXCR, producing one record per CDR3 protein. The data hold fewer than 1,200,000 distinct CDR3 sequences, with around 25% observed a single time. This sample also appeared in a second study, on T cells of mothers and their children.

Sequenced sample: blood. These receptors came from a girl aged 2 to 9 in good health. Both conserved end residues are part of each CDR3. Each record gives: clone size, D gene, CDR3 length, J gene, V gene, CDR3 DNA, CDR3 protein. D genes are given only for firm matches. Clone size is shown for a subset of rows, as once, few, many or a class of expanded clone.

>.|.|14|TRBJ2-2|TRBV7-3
TGTGCCAGCAGCCAGGACGGGGACACCGGGGAGCTGTTTTTT
CASSQDGDTGELFF
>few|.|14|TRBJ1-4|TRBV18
TGTGCCAGCTCACAAGACGGGACGCCAGAAAAACTGTTTTTT
CASSQDGTPEKLFF
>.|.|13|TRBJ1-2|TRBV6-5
TGTGCCAGCAGGTCCGCAGGGCTTGATGGCTACACCTTC
CASRSAGLDGYTF
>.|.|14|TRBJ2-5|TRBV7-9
TGTGCCAGCAGCTTATTTGAGTGGGGGGAGACCCAGTACTTC
CASSLFEWGETQYF
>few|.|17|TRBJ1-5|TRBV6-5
TGTGCCAGCAGTTACGTGGAGGGACCCTATAGCAATCAGCCCCAGCATTTT
CASSYVEGPYSNQPQHF
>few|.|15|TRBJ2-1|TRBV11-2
TGTGCCAGCAGCTTAGTGGGGGATTGGCGGGATGAGCAGTTCTTC
CASSLVGDWRDEQFF
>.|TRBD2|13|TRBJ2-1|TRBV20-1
TGCAGTGTTTCCGCTAGCGGGAGGAGTGAGCAGTTCTTC
CSVSASGRSEQFF
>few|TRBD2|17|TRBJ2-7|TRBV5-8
TGTGCCAGCAGCCTCCTATGGACTAGCGGGAGGCGCGACGAGCAGTACTTC
CASSLLWTSGRRDEQYF
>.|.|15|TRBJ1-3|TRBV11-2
TGTGCCAGCAGCTTAAGGGACAACTCTGGAAACACCATATATTTT
CASSLRDNSGNTIYF
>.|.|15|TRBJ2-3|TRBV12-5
TGTGCTAGTGGCTTCGAGGCAGGCTACACAGATACGCAGTATTTT
CASGFEAGYTDTQYF
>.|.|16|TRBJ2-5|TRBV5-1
TGCGCCAGCAGCTTGGCCGGGGCGAGGGAAGGAGAGACCCAGTACTTC
CASSLAGAREGETQYF
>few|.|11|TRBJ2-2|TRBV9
TGTGCCAGCGGTGGGCCCGGGGAGCTGTTTTTT
CASGGPGELFF
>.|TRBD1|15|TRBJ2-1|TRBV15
TGTGCCACCAGCAGGGCAGGGGGCATGTACAATGAGCAGTTCTTC
CATSRAGGMYNEQFF
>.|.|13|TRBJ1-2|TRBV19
TGTGCCAGTAAAGGGAACCTTAACTATGGCTACACCTTC
CASKGNLNYGYTF
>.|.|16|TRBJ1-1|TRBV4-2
TGTGCCAGCAGCCAAGAGGGCGGGGGAATGAACACTGAAGCTTTCTTT
CASSQEGGGMNTEAFF
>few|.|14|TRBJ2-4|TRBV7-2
TGTGCCAGCAGCTTAAGGGGGGTAACAAACATTCAGTACTTC
CASSLRGVTNIQYF
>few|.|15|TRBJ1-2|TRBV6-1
TGTGCCAGCAGTGAAGTAATAGGAGTATCCTATGGCTACACCTTC
CASSEVIGVSYGYTF
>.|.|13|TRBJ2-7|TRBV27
TGTGCCAGTTCGGACAGCAGCTCCTACGAGCAGTACTTC
CASSDSSSYEQYF
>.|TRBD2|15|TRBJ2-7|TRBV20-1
TGCAGTGCTAGGAGGGCCGGGACTAGCCTGTACGAGCAGTACTTC
CSARRAGTSLYEQYF
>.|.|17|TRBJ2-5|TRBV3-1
TGTGCCAGCAGCCTGGGGGCAGGGATGGGAGTCGGAGAGACCCAGTACTTC
CASSLGAGMGVGETQYF
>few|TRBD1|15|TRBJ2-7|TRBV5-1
TGCGCCAGCAGCTCCAGACAGGGAAACCTCTACGAGCAGTACTTC
CASSSRQGNLYEQYF
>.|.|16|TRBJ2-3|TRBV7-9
TGTGCCAGCAGCTTAGGTACAGTCGGTGGCACAGATACGCAGTATTTT
CASSLGTVGGTDTQYF
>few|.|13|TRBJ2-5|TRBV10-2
TGCGCCAGCAGTGGCGCAGGGCTGGAGACCCAGTACTTC
CASSGAGLETQYF
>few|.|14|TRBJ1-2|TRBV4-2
TGTGCCAGCAGCCCAGTCGGATTAAGGGAGGGCTACACCTTC
CASSPVGLREGYTF
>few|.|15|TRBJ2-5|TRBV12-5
TGTGCTAGTGGTTCGGACCGGGACGACCAAGAGACCCAGTACTTC
CASGSDRDDQETQYF
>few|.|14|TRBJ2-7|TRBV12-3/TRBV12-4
TGTGCCAGCAACCCCGGGCCAGGATCGATCGAGCAGTACTTC
CASNPGPGSIEQYF
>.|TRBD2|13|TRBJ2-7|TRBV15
TGTGCCACCAGCAGCAGCGGGGGATACGAGCAGTACTTC
CATSSSGGYEQYF
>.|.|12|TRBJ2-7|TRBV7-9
TGTGCCAGCAGCTCGGGCAGGACCGAGCAGTACTTC
CASSSGRTEQYF
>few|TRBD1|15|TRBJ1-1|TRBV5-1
TGCGCCAGCAGCTGGGGGGACAGGGGGAACACTGAAGCTTTCTTT
CASSWGDRGNTEAFF
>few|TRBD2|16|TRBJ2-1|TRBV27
TGTGCCAGCAGTTCTGGGACTAGCGGGAGCTACAATGAGCAGTTCTTC
CASSSGTSGSYNEQFF
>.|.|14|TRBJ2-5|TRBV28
TGTGCCAGCAGGTCTTCCGACAGTTGGGAGACCCAGTACTTC
CASRSSDSWETQYF
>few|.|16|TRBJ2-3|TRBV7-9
TGTGCCAGCAGCTTAGCGGGGGGGCGACTCACAGATACGCAGTATTTT
CASSLAGGRLTDTQYF
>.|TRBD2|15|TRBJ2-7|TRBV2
TGTGCCAGCAGTGATGGGGGACTAGCGGGCCACGAGCAGTACTTC
CASSDGGLAGHEQYF
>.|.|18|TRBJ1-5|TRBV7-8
TGTGCCAGCAGCTTAGCGTTGACGGGGGCCGATAGCAATCAGCCCCAGCATTTT
CASSLALTGADSNQPQHF
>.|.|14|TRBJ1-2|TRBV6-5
TGTGCCAGCAGTTACTCGGGGCAGGGCTATGGCTACACCTTC
CASSYSGQGYGYTF
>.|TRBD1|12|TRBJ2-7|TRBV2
TGTGCCAGCACTGTTAGGGGGCTGGCCCCCTACTTC
CASTVRGLAPYF
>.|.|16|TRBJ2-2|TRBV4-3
TGCGCCAGCAGCCAATTGGACAGACCCAACACCGGGGAGCTGTTTTTT
CASSQLDRPNTGELFF
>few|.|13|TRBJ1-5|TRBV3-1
TGTGCCAGCAGCCAAGATTTACGGCAGCCCCAGCATTTT
CASSQDLRQPQHF
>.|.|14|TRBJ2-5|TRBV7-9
TGTGCCAGTAGCGAGGGGGGAGGTTTTGAGACCCAGTACTTC
CASSEGGGFETQYF
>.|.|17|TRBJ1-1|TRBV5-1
TGCGCCAACAGCTTGGTGACAGGCCGACGGAGGGAGAGCGGAGCTTTCTTT
CANSLVTGRRRESGAFF
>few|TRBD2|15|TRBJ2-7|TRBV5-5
TGTGCCAGCAGTTTGGGCCTAGCGGGACGCTACGAGCAGTACTTC
CASSLGLAGRYEQYF
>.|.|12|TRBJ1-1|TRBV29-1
TGCAGCGTTGTGTTGAGCCTTTCTGAAGCTTTCTTT
CSVVLSLSEAFF
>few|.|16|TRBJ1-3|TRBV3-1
TGTGCCAGCAGCGGCACGGAGACAGGAGTCGGAAACACCATATATTTT
CASSGTETGVGNTIYF
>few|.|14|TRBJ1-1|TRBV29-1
TGCAGCGTTGCGGACGGGCCAGGGAACACTGAAGCTTTCTTT
CSVADGPGNTEAFF